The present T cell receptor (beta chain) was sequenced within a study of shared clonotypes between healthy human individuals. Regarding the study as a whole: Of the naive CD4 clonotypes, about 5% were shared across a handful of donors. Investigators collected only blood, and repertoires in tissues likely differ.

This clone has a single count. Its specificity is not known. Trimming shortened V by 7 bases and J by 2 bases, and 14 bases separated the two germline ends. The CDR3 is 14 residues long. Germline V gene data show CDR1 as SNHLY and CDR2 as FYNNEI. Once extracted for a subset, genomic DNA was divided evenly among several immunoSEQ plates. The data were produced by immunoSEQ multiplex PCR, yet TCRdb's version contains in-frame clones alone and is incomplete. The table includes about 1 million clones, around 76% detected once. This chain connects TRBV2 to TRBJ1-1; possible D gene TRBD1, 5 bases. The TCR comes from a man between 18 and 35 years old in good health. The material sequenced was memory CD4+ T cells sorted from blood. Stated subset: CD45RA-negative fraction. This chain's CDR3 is CASTNSRGNTEAFF. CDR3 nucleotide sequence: TGTGCCAGCACCAACTCTCGGGGCAACACTGAAGCTTTCTTT.